Sequencing of this TCR beta chain was carried out in a study of cytomegalovirus exposure and HLA in healthy donors. Only in-frame clones appear in the TCRdb table, and some are missing; sequencing was by immunoSEQ multiplex PCR. This table holds about 180,000 clones, about 85% found once. This clone was seen many times. Germline loops: CDR1 SQVTM, CDR2 ANQGSEA. There are 13 residues in the CDR3. V dropped 4 bases and J dropped 2; count of bases not matched to a gene: 3. The TCR comes from a man younger than 35 in good health and CMV-seropositive. The chain joins TRBV29-1 to TRBJ2-7; 9 bases align to TRBD1. The sequenced sample consisted of PBMCs. The CDR3 region is CSVAGQGPYEQYF. CDR3 bases: TGCAGCGTTGCGGGACAGGGCCCCTACGAGCAGTACTTC.